The 5 T cell receptor beta chains given below trace back to one sample, sequenced in a study of cytomegalovirus exposure and HLA in healthy donors. Sequencing used immunoSEQ multiplex PCR; TCRdb keeps in-frame clones, though not all of them. The table includes under 300,000 clones, roughly 90% detected once. The sample consisted of PBMCs. All receptors come from a woman in her late teens or twenties in good health and CMV-seronegative.

This clone was counted a single time. V and J are TRBV7-9 and TRBJ2-3; D is unclear. The germline V gene encodes CDR1 SEHNR and CDR2 FQNEAQ (reference sequence). CDR3 size: 10 residues. V was trimmed by 3 bases and J by 14 bases, leaving 9 bases between them. The CDR3 sequence: CASSFDIMYF. In nucleotides, the CDR3 is TGTGCCAGCAGCTTTGACATCATGTATTTT.

In its sample, this clone was seen once. The chain recombines TRBV5-6 with TRBJ2-7, with a possible D match to TRBD2 (5 bases). Germline assignment: CDR1 SGHDT and CDR2 YYEEEE. Deletions cut 4 bases from V and 5 bases from J, with 22 bases between. The CDR3 is 16 amino acids. CDR3 protein: CASSEPGGQIGNEQYF. The CDR3 DNA reads as TGTGCCAGCAGCGAGCCCGGAGGCCAGATTGGGAACGAGCAGTACTTC.

V gene TRBV6-6 combines with J gene TRBJ1-2, with 7 bases aligning to TRBD1. The CDR3 is 15 residues long. The V segment lost 5 bases and the J segment 3 bases; nucleotides outside the gene matches: 9. Germline V lookup: CDR1 MNHNY, CDR2 SVGAGI (reference sequence). CDR3 nucleotides: TGTGCCAGCAGTAAGCCTGGGGACAGTGACTATGGCTACACCTTC. Translating it yields CASSKPGDSDYGYTF.

This sequence joins TRBV5-1 and TRBJ2-1; 13 bases match TRBD2. This CDR3 has 16 residues. Germline CDR1 and CDR2: SGHRS and YFSETQ. After removal of 4 bases from V and 1 base from J, the junction contained 2 bases not matched to a gene. CDR3 coding DNA: TGCGCCAGCAGCGTGGGACTAGCGGGGTCCTACAATGAGCAGTTCTTC. The encoded protein is CASSVGLAGSYNEQFF.

The chain is built from TRBV4-1 and TRBJ2-1, with TRBD1 matching 8 bases. Per the germline V gene, CDR1 is MGHRA and CDR2 is YSYEKL. The CDR3 spans 15 residues. V trimming: 4 bases; J trimming: 2 bases; junction bases outside the gene matches: 4. The CDR3 loop is CASSPGTGPYNEQFF. The CDR3 bases are TGCGCCAGCAGCCCCGGGACAGGTCCCTACAATGAGCAGTTCTTC.